Included here is one T cell receptor (beta chain) sequence, with context. Antigen specificity is unknown. TCRdb's table, derived via immunoSEQ multiplex PCR, lists solely in-frame clones and lacks some. The sample holds roughly 99,000 clones, roughly 87% seen once. This entry is derived from a study of T cell responses to AZD1222 COVID-19 vaccine. Findings and caveats of the study: Clonal diversity was possibly underestimated, and white British individuals and females predominated among donors. Only a handful of AZD1222 recipients, more than five in all, had baseline seropositivity. CD4 TCRs covered the whole spike, strongest at regions 160-218 and 743-854.

Germline CDR1 and CDR2: SGHDT and YYEEEE. The CDR3 has 16 amino acids. Trimming took 1 base from V and 5 from J, leaving 15 bases between them. The chain has TRBV5-6 and TRBJ2-2; no reliable D call. The sample was peripheral blood, taken on day 0 of AZD1222 vaccination. The TCR comes from an adult in good health. The CDR3 DNA reads as TGTGCCAGCAGCTTGAGGGCAAAAGTATGGACCGGGGAGCTGTTTTTT. The encoded protein is CASSLRAKVWTGELFF.